The next 25 T cell receptor beta chains were all read from a single sample in a study of blood T cell repertoires in COVID-19 (dated by TCRdb to 2019 to 2021). The method behind the library was the immunoSEQ multiplex PCR assay. The table comes from immuneACCESS by way of TCRdb, which keeps in-frame sequences with V and J called. Part of the clones is missing from these tables; in studies checked, under half for an unresolved V gene and the rest for unknown reasons. The sample table shows some 250,000 clones, and roughly 85% are seen once. 3.1% of the sample is in the top ten clones. The sequenced sample consisted of peripheral blood. The receptors were sampled from a woman aged 18-29 years with acute or convalescent COVID-19.

The rearrangement uses TRBV5-6 and TRBJ2-7; 7 bases are shared with TRBD2. This CDR3 has 16 residues. Per germline, CDR1 SGHDT and CDR2 YYEEEE. The J segment lost 2 bases and the V segment lost 0 bases, leaving 8 bases of the junction unmatched. The CDR3 bases are TGTGCCAGCAGCTTGGGGGCGGGAGCGGGCCCCTACGAGCAGTACTTC. This codes for CASSLGAGAGPYEQYF.

The CDR3 here is CASSYSGLAGTGELFF. As DNA, the CDR3 is TGTGCCAGCAGTTACTCGGGACTAGCGGGGACCGGGGAGCTGTTTTTT. The chain carries TRBV6-2 or TRBV6-3 and TRBJ2-2; 13 bases map to TRBD2. The germline gives CDR1 MNHEY, CDR2 SVGEGT. The CDR3 loop spans 16 amino acids. The junction had 0 bases not matched to a gene; V was cut back by 0 bases and J by 5 bases.

Concerning this clone itself: One junction end does not reproduce the germline sequence, and a read error may be involved. This sequence joins TRBV7-7 and TRBJ2-1; D ambiguous. The length of the CDR3 is 15 residues. Germline CDR1 SSHAT, CDR2 FNYEAQ (reference sequence). CDR3 amino acids: CASSLGVSRNNEQFF. As DNA, the CDR3 is TGTGCTAGCAGCTTAGGAGTTTCAAGAAACAATGAGCAGTTCTTC.

The chain uses TRBV7-9 and TRBJ2-1; D is possibly TRBD2 (5 bases). Germline CDR1 is SEHNR and CDR2 is FQNEAQ (reference sequence). The V and J ends lost 4 bases and 3 bases respectively, with 13 bases between them. The CDR3 sequence is 15 residues long. Written as DNA, the CDR3 is TGTGCCAGCAGCTCCCTCCGGGAAGACTACAATGAGCAGTTCTTC. It translates to CASSSLREDYNEQFF.

The rearrangement uses TRBV7-2 and TRBJ2-1, with a tentative D call TRBD2 (6 bases). Germline V gives CDR1 SGHTA, CDR2 FQGNSA. V was clipped by 5 bases and J by 9 bases, with 17 bases between them. The length of the CDR3 is 14 residues. DNA for the CDR3: TGTGCCAGCAGCCTCCTCCGGGAGTCAGGTGAGCAGTTCTTC. Translated: CASSLLRESGEQFF.

This clone was detected a few times. The chain uses TRBV7-2 and TRBJ1-1; D ambiguous. Per the germline V gene, CDR1 is SGHTA and CDR2 is FQGNSA. The CDR3 is made up of 14 amino acids. Trimming pared 3 bases from V and 6 bases from J, leaving 14 bases between. CDR3 in DNA: TGTGCCAGCAGCTTCCGGCAGACAAGTCCTGAAGCTTTCTTT. It specifies CASSFRQTSPEAFF. The whole variable domain, remainder taken from reference TRBV7-2 and TRBJ1-1, is GAGVSQSPSNKVTEKGKDVELRCDPISGHTALYWYRQSLGQGLEFLIYFQGNSAPDKSGLPSDRFSAERTGGSVSTLTIQRTQQEDSAVYLCASSFRQTSPEAFFGQGTRLTVV.

The rearrangement uses TRBV5-1 and TRBJ2-3; 14 bases are shared with TRBD2. CDR1 and CDR2 (germline): SGHRS, YFSETQ. V lost 4 bases and J lost 2; bases outside the gene matches: 6. The CDR3 contains 17 residues. CDR3: CASSPGTSGRNTDTQYF. The CDR3 DNA reads as TGCGCCAGCAGCCCAGGGACTAGCGGGAGAAACACAGATACGCAGTATTTT. Looking up the rest from reference TRBV5-1 and TRBJ2-3 gives the full variable domain: KAGVTQTPRYLIKTRGQQVTLSCSPISGHRSVSWYQQTPGQGLQFLFEYFSETQRNKGNFPGRFSGRQFSNSRSEMNVSTLELGDSALYLCASSPGTSGRNTDTQYFGPGTRLTVL.

V and J are TRBV10-3 and TRBJ2-3, with a tentative D call TRBD2 (5 bases). V gave up 5 bases and J gave up 1 base, with 7 bases separating them. The CDR3 contains 13 residues. Germline assignment: CDR1 ENHRY and CDR2 SYGVKD. The CDR3 region is CAISWRGTDTQYF. The CDR3, as DNA: TGTGCCATCAGTTGGCGGGGCACAGATACGCAGTATTTT.

This clone appeared once. The chain carries TRBV5-1 and TRBJ1-3; D unclear. V was cut by 0 bases and J by 0 bases, with 10 bases left in between. The CDR3 has 16 residues. Germline V gene lookup returns CDR1 SGHRS and CDR2 YFSETQ. As DNA, the CDR3 is TGCGCCAGCAGCTTGGCCACTTTACTCTCTGGAAACACCATATATTTT. It is translated as CASSLATLLSGNTIYF.

CDR3 sequence: CASSYSGQAGGYTF. The CDR3 nucleotides read TGTGCCAGCAGTTACTCAGGCCAGGCTGGGGGCTACACCTTC. The chain recombines TRBV6-5 with TRBJ1-2; D uncertain. The V gene lost 0 bases and the J gene lost 8 bases, with 13 bases spanning the gap. Germline-derived CDR1 and CDR2 are MNHEY and SVGAGI. This CDR3 contains 14 residues.

With respect to this clone: Other DNA sequences of this sample code for an identical CDR3. This chain connects TRBV7-9 to TRBJ1-1; 8 nucleotides agree with TRBD1. The CDR3 loop spans 14 amino acids. Trimming cost V 4 bases and J 1 base; bases outside gene matches: 2. CDR1 and CDR2 (germline): SEHNR, FQNEAQ (reference sequence). The CDR3, as DNA: TGTGCCAGCAGCTCCCAGGGGGCGAACACTGAAGCTTTCTTT. Its translation: CASSSQGANTEAFF.

The chain employs TRBV6-5 and TRBJ1-5; no firm D call. This CDR3 is built from 15 residues. V gave up 4 bases and J gave up 0 bases, with 10 bases separating them. The germline gives CDR1 MNHEY, CDR2 SVGAGI. CDR3 coding DNA: TGTGCCAGCAGTTCGAGACATGATAGCAATCAGCCCCAGCATTTT. As protein: CASSSRHDSNQPQHF.

This rearrangement joins TRBV5-1 to TRBJ2-5; 13 bases are shared with TRBD2. With V trimmed by 4 bases and J by 4 bases, 4 bases remained unmatched. CDR1 is SGHRS, CDR2 YFSETQ, per germline. CDR3 size: 15 residues. In nucleotides, the CDR3 is TGCGCCAGCAGCCCTGGGACTAGCGGGACAGAGACCCAGTACTTC. Translating it yields CASSPGTSGTETQYF.

A single count supports this clone. The chain uses TRBV9 and TRBJ2-7, with 9 bases fitting TRBD1. This CDR3 spans 16 amino acids. V shed 2 bases, J shed 2 bases, and the junction held 8 bases outside the gene matches. Germline V gene data show CDR1 as SGDLS and CDR2 as YYNGEE. Here the CDR3 reads CASSVGIQGAPYEQYF. The CDR3 DNA reads as TGTGCCAGCAGCGTTGGGATACAGGGGGCACCCTACGAGCAGTACTTC.

The gene calls are TRBV27 and TRBJ2-5, with TRBD2 matching over 7 bases. There are 16 residues in the CDR3. Germline V gene lookup returns CDR1 MNHEY and CDR2 SMNVEV (reference sequence). Trimming at V came to 4 bases and at J to 3 bases, leaving 11 bases not matched to a gene. The CDR3 DNA is TGTGCCAGCAGTTCCAGTCTACTAGCGACAAAAGAGACCCAGTACTTC. Amino acid sequence: CASSSSLLATKETQYF.

This clone was picked up a small number of times. The chain recombines TRBV7-2 with TRBJ2-7; 12 nucleotides align to TRBD1. The V and J ends lost 5 bases and 3 bases, in that order; junction bases with no gene match: 17. In germline, CDR1 is SGHTA, CDR2 FQGNSA. The CDR3 contains 19 residues. In DNA form, the CDR3 reads TGTGCCAGCAGCCCGAAGGGGGACAGGGGGCATAAAAGTAACTACGAGCAGTACTTC. This codes for CASSPKGDRGHKSNYEQYF.

V usage is TRBV7-8 and J usage is TRBJ1-5; D gene uncertain. Trimming left V 2 bases short and J 5 bases short, with 10 bases between. The CDR3 length is 14 residues. CDR1 SGHVS and CDR2 FQNEAQ come from the germline V gene. The DNA for the CDR3 is TGTGCCAGCAGCTTAACCAATACAGATCAGCCCCAGCATTTT. The encoded protein is CASSLTNTDQPQHF.

The chain has TRBV9 and TRBJ2-3; possibly TRBD1 for D (6 bases). This CDR3 is built from 13 residues. Germline V gene sequence: CDR1 SGDLS, CDR2 YYNGEE. Trimming cost V 6 bases and J 1 base, with 9 bases left between them. CDR3 bases: TGTGCCAGCAAACAGGGCGGCACAGATACGCAGTATTTT. Protein sequence: CASKQGGTDTQYF.

The chain uses TRBV2 and TRBJ1-1, with D tentatively TRBD1 (5 bases). V lost 4 bases to trimming and J lost 8 bases, with 11 bases between them. The CDR3 length is 12 residues. The germline gives CDR1 SNHLY, CDR2 FYNNEI. CDR3 region: CASSVGRTEAFF. CDR3 DNA: TGTGCCAGCAGTGTGGGGCGGACAGAAGCTTTCTTT.

V is TRBV19 and J is TRBJ1-5; no firm D call. The CDR3 extends over 13 amino acids. Per germline, CDR1 LNHDA and CDR2 SQIVND (reference sequence). V was trimmed by 7 bases and J by 4 bases, leaving 11 bases between them. The CDR3 DNA sequence: TGTGCCAGTAATAACAACAGAAATCAGCCCCAGCATTTT. Its translation is CASNNNRNQPQHF. Using reference TRBV19 and TRBJ1-5 for the parts outside the CDR3, the full variable domain is DGGITQSPKYLFRKEGQNVTLSCEQNLNHDAMYWYRQDPGQGLRLIYYSQIVNDFQKGDIAEGYSVSREKKESFPLTVTSAQKNPTAFYLCASNNNRNQPQHFGDGTRLSIL.

The rearrangement joins TRBV28 to TRBJ1-5; D ambiguous. This CDR3 has 17 amino acids. In germline, CDR1 is MDHEN, CDR2 SYDVKM. Trimming cost V 3 bases and J 3 bases, with 18 bases left between them. The CDR3 DNA is TGTGCCAGCAGTTTTTTATACCTCGGGGTCCTCAATCAGCCCCAGCATTTT. As protein: CASSFLYLGVLNQPQHF.

The V gene is TRBV6-2 or TRBV6-3, the J gene TRBJ2-3; tentatively, D is TRBD2 (5 bases). Germline lookup yields CDR1 MNHEY and CDR2 SVGEGT. V shed 4 bases and J shed 3 bases, with 11 bases lying between them. The CDR3 extends over 14 amino acids. The CDR3 nucleotides read TGTGCCAGCAGTTTACTAGTTTCAACAGATACGCAGTATTTT. Its translation: CASSLLVSTDTQYF.

As DNA, the CDR3 is TGTGCCAGCAGCCAAGATCTTCCGGGAGGGCAGAACGAGCAGTACTTC. Translation: CASSQDLPGGQNEQYF. This chain links TRBV4-2 with TRBJ2-7; 8 nucleotides line up with TRBD2. Germline CDR1 is LGHNA and CDR2 is YNFKEQ. The CDR3 sequence is 16 residues long. Trimming took 0 bases from V and 5 from J; bases not matched to a gene: 9.

The J gene is TRBJ2-1, the V gene TRBV6-2 or TRBV6-3; D not certain. CDR3 size: 11 residues. Germline V CDR1 and CDR2: MNHEY, SVGEGT. Trimming stripped 2 bases from V and 10 bases from J, with 6 bases between. CDR3 amino acids: CASSYRREQFF. Written as DNA, the CDR3 is TGTGCCAGCAGTTACCGGCGGGAGCAGTTCTTC.

The V and J genes are TRBV4-3 and TRBJ2-2, with D perhaps matching TRBD1 (5 bases). This CDR3 spans 17 amino acids. CDR1 LGHNA and CDR2 YSLEER come from the germline V gene. The V end was cut by 0 bases, the J end by 4 bases, with 15 bases between. The CDR3 sequence is CASSQDLGRASTGELFF. CDR3 bases: TGCGCCAGCAGCCAAGATCTGGGCAGGGCAAGCACCGGGGAGCTGTTTTTT.